Following are 14 T cell receptor beta chains from one sample sequenced in a study of T cell repertoires in cytomegalovirus infection. TCRdb processed the reads anew with MiXCR; each CDR3 protein has one entry. Of 310,000 or so distinct CDR3 sequences in the sample, about 26% are singletons; the top ten hold 11% to 15%. Sample: PBMCs. The origin of the receptors is a human donor in good health (CMV status not recorded). Some clones in this sample may be carry-over from other donors' samples.

This clonotype was detected only a few times. The CDR3 here is CSARSPGTGRTTQPQHF. In DNA form, the CDR3 reads TGCAGTGCTAGATCCCCCGGGACAGGGCGAACAACTCAGCCCCAGCATTTT. This rearrangement joins TRBV20-1 to TRBJ1-5, with 9 bases identical to TRBD1. Trimming removed 2 bases from V and 6 bases from J; junction bases left unmatched: 14. The V gene's germline CDR1 is DFQATT and CDR2 SNEGSKA (reference sequence). This CDR3 is 17 amino acids long.

V usage is TRBV28 and J usage is TRBJ2-2; 10 bases match TRBD1. Germline V gives CDR1 MDHEN, CDR2 SYDVKM. V shed 5 bases, J shed 6 bases, and the junction held 9 bases outside the gene matches. CDR3 length: 16 residues. The CDR3, as DNA: TGTGCCAGCAGTACCCCGGGACAGGGGTTTCCCGGGGAGCTGTTTTTT. This sequence encodes CASSTPGQGFPGELFF.

This sequence joins TRBV19 and TRBJ2-1; TRBD1 matches at 7 bases. The ends lost 5 bases at V and 4 bases at J; junction bases unmatched: 8. The CDR3 spans 15 residues. Germline assignment: CDR1 LNHDA and CDR2 SQIVND (reference sequence). CDR3 DNA sequence: TGTGCCAGTAGTGAACAGGGGTTCTCATACAATGAGCAGTTCTTC. Its translation is CASSEQGFSYNEQFF.

The chain is built from TRBV6-2 or TRBV6-3 and TRBJ2-3, with D possibly TRBD1 on 5 matching bases. V was cut by 5 bases and J by 4 bases, with 13 bases left in between. The CDR3 consists of 14 residues. From germline, CDR1 is MNHEY and CDR2 SVGEGT. The CDR3 spells CASSSRAWADTQYF. The CDR3 region has the DNA TGTGCCAGCAGTAGCAGGGCATGGGCAGATACGCAGTATTTT.

This clonotype was seen only a few times. This chain joins TRBV19 and TRBJ1-4; tentatively, D is TRBD1 (5 bases). This CDR3 region has 15 residues. Germline V lookup: CDR1 LNHDA, CDR2 SQIVND (reference sequence). With 9 bases removed from V and 2 bases from J, the gap between germline ends came to 16 bases. The CDR3 bases are TGTGCCAGCAAAACCCCAGGGAGGACTAATGAAAAACTGTTTTTT. Protein sequence: CASKTPGRTNEKLFF.

This clonotype was seen a single time. The chain employs TRBV10-2 and TRBJ2-7, with 8 nucleotides matching TRBD1. There are 15 residues in the CDR3. Germline V gene lookup returns CDR1 WSHSY and CDR2 SAAADI. V dropped 5 bases and J dropped 1; count of bases not matched to a gene: 7. Here the CDR3 DNA reads TGCGCCAGCAGTATAAGACAGGGGATATCCTACGAGCAGTACTTC. Protein sequence: CASSIRQGISYEQYF.

The chain joins TRBV2 to TRBJ2-1, with D perhaps matching TRBD1 (5 bases). V lost 2 bases, J lost 12 bases, and 11 bases lay in between. Germline-derived CDR1 and CDR2 are SNHLY and FYNNEI. This CDR3 comprises 12 residues. CDR3 in amino acids: CASSELAGWQFF. In DNA form, the CDR3 reads TGTGCCAGCAGTGAATTGGCAGGGTGGCAGTTCTTC.

This clonotype was counted only a few times. The chain joins TRBV20-1 to TRBJ2-1; maybe TRBD2 (6 bases). Between the trimmed V and J ends, which lost 4 bases and 2 bases, there was a span of 15 bases. CDR1 and CDR2 (germline): DFQATT, SNEGSKA (reference sequence). The CDR3 totals 15 residues. The chain's CDR3 is CSATIAGLAYNEQFF. The DNA for the CDR3 is TGCAGTGCTACCATTGCGGGATTAGCCTACAATGAGCAGTTCTTC.

This clonotype has more than one count but fewer than ten. The rearrangement joins TRBV20-1 to TRBJ2-7; D is perhaps TRBD2 (6 bases). The CDR3 runs to 13 residues. In germline, CDR1 is DFQATT, CDR2 SNEGSKA (reference sequence). Trimming removed 6 bases from V and 3 bases from J, with 15 bases in between. The CDR3 sequence: CSARAARGYEQYF. In nucleotides, the CDR3 is TGCAGTGCCAGGGCCGCGCGGGGCTACGAGCAGTACTTC.

The rearrangement uses TRBV2 and TRBJ2-3, with 10 bases fitting TRBD2. The CDR3 contains 15 residues. Per germline, CDR1 SNHLY and CDR2 FYNNEI. The V segment lost 9 bases and the J segment 3 bases; nucleotides outside the gene matches: 9. CDR3 amino acids: CASAGLAILTDTQYF. The CDR3 DNA reads as TGTGCCAGTGCGGGACTAGCGATTTTAACAGATACGCAGTATTTT. Using reference TRBV2 and TRBJ2-3 for the parts outside the CDR3, the full variable domain is EPEVTQTPSHQVTQMGQEVILRCVPISNHLYFYWYRQILGQKVEFLVSFYNNEISEKSEIFDDQFSVERPDGSNFTLKIRSTKLEDSAMYFCASAGLAILTDTQYFGPGTRLTVL.

V gene TRBV6-1 combines with J gene TRBJ2-7; D is undetermined. Trimming left V 6 bases short and J 0 bases short, with 9 bases between. Germline CDR1 reads MNHNS; CDR2 reads SASEGT. The CDR3 is 13 amino acids. The CDR3 is CASRSVGSYEQYF. Written as DNA, the CDR3 is TGTGCCAGCAGATCGGTGGGCTCCTACGAGCAGTACTTC.

This clonotype has a count of ten or more. The chain carries TRBV7-2 and TRBJ1-6; 9 positions match TRBD1. Germline V gives CDR1 SGHTA, CDR2 FQGNSA. The CDR3 has 15 residues. V was pared by 3 bases and J by 10 bases, with 7 bases of the junction left unmatched. This CDR3 reads CASSFRDRAGSPLHF. CDR3 DNA: TGTGCCAGCAGCTTCCGGGACAGGGCTGGATCACCCCTCCACTTT.

This clonotype appeared many times. The chain links TRBV7-2 to TRBJ1-1; the D gene is possibly TRBD1 (5 bases). The germline CDR1 and CDR2 sequences are SGHTA and FQGNSA. The length of the CDR3 is 15 residues. The V gene lost 5 bases and the J gene lost 4 bases, with 17 bases spanning the gap. The CDR3 DNA follows: TGTGCCAGCAGCCCAGGGAGGGTTTGGGGCACTGAAGCTTTCTTT. It translates to CASSPGRVWGTEAFF.

This clonotype was seen a few times. The chain uses TRBV11-2 and TRBJ1-3; D not resolved. The length of the CDR3 is 17 residues. The V end was cut by 0 bases, the J end by 0 bases, with 12 bases between. Germline V gives CDR1 SGHAT, CDR2 FQNNGV. The chain's CDR3 is CASSLDPGRHSGNTIYF. Here the CDR3 DNA reads TGTGCCAGCAGCTTAGACCCCGGCCGACACTCTGGAAACACCATATATTTT.